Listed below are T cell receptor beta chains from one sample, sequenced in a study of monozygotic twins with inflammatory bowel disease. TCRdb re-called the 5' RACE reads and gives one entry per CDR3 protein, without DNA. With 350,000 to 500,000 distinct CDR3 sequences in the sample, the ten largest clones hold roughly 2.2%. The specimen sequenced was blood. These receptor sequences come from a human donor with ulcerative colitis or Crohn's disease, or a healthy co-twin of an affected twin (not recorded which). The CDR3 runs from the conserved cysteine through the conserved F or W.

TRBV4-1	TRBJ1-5	CASSQEVTGNQPQHF
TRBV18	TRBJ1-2	CASSPGAKYGYTF
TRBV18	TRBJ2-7	CASRSNRVFEQYF
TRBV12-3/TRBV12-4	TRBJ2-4	CASAKAGGTLKNIQYF
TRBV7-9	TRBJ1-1	CASRPGRDTEAFF
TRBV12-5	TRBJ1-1	CASGPRTAQEPEAFF
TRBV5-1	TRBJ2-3	CASSFSGEDTQYF
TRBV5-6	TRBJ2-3	CASSLSGRADTQYF
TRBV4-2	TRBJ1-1	CASSPQRGIPTEAFF
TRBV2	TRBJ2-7	CASSGLISGYEQYF
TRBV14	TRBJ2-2	CASARSFDATRTGELFF
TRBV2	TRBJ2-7	CASHRSYEQYF
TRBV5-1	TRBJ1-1	CASSQQFEGSEAFF
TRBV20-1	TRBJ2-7	CSARDGTSGGRGQYF
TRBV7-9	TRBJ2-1	CASSLVAESDSGYEQFF
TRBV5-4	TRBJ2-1	CASSSGSGAVIWNEQFF
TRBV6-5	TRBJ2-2	CASSLDRGGTGELFF
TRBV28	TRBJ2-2	CASRGGTVAGELFF
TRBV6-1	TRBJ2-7	CASRPERAGSSYEQYF
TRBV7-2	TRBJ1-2	CASSDRYYGYTF
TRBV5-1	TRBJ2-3	CASSRDSSTDTQYF
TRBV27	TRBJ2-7	CASSSLTRTGSEQYF
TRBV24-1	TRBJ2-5	CATSGEAETQYF
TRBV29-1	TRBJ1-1	CSVEVAGQGGTEAFF
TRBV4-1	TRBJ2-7	CASSQGSTPSSYEQYF
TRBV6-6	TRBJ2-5	CASSWGDGLKTQYF
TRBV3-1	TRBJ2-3	CASSQEQLTDTQYF
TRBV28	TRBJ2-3	CASNSRPPRDTQYF
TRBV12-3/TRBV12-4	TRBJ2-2	CASSTSGTYNTGELFF
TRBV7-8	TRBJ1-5	CASSLEGQINQPQHF
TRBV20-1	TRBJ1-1	CSARQELNVEAFF
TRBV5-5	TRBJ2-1	CASSFGQTFNEQFF
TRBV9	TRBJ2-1	CASSVVAGAPEQFF
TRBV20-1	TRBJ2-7	CSATRDALSYEQYF
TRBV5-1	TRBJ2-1	CASSRGPGVDGNEQFF
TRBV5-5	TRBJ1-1	CASSTRWGAVNTEAFF
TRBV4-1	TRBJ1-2	CASSQASGGVRSHGYTF
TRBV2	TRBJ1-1	CASSGLGTEAFF
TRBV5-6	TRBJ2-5	CASSSLGGWETQYF
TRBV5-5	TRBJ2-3	CASSPRGAPDTQYF
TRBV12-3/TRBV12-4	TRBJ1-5	CASSLGVGQPQHF
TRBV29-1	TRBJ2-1	CSAPVLPGDEQFF
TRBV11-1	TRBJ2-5	CASSSAGHLQETQYF
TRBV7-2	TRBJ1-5	CASSFDRGLQPQHF
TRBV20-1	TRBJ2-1	CSARDLAGGPGEQFF
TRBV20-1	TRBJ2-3	CSAPPYGGHSTDTQYF
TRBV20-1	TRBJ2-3	CSAKGQSGGDTQYF
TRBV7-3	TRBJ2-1	CASSPRLAGHNEQFF